This T cell receptor beta chain stems from a study of brain metastases from non-small cell lung cancer. The CDR3 runs 13 residues. J was trimmed by 11 bases and V by 1 base; bases with no gene match: 6. Germline CDR1 MDHEN, CDR2 SYDVKM. Of note for this clone: Other DNA sequences in the sample encode the same CDR3.

Clones were sequenced by immunoSEQ multiplex PCR, and TCRdb holds only the in-frame ones, with some missing. The sample has over 3,500 clones; around 91% are singletons. This sequence originates from a donor aged 40 or over with non-small cell lung cancer. The sample was primary lung tumor tissue. This chain uses TRBV28 with TRBJ2-5; 8 nucleotides match TRBD2. The CDR3 loop is CASSLSGGRIQYF. Here the CDR3 DNA reads TGTGCCAGCAGTTTATCGGGGGGGAGGATTCAGTACTTC.